This TCR beta chain comes out of a study of T cell responses to AZD1222 COVID-19 vaccine. A remark on this clone: What it recognizes is unknown.

The germline V gene encodes CDR1 MGHDK and CDR2 SYGVNS. After removal of 1 base from V and 15 bases from J, the junction contained 4 bases not matched to a gene. The CDR3 extends over 12 amino acids. General study findings and limits: The reported proportion of spike-specific TCRs targeting unmutated variant regions was nearly half.

This table comes from immunoSEQ multiplex PCR, and its TCRdb copy is limited to in-frame clones, with some not included. The sample includes 100,000 to 150,000 clones, roughly 91% of them seen just once. The source is an adult who received the AZD1222 COVID-19 vaccine. This chain uses TRBV25-1 with TRBJ2-1, with 9 nucleotides matching TRBD1. Material: peripheral blood, obtained 28 days after the second AZD1222 dose. For the CDR3, the DNA is TGTGCCAGCAGTGAATGGGACAGGGAACGGTTCTTC. Protein product: CASSEWDRERFF.